This passage covers 20 T cell receptor beta chains from one sample sequenced in a study of low-dose radiotherapy and immunotherapy resistance in tumors (dated by TCRdb to about 2022). The sample was run on an Illumina HiSeq 2500. First-strand cDNA was synthesized using Superscript III and a set of TRAV- and TRBV-specific primers, so that both TCRalpha and TCRbeta chains were covered. TCRs were amplified for about 20 PCR cycles with Phusion, using a constant-region primer paired with the adapter attached to the V primers. TCRdb trimmed public reads at Q25 via fastp, called clones via MiXCR and kept in-frame beta chains. For every CDR3 protein sequence, its rows merge into one entry that carries the most common genes and DNA. The sample table contains 65,000 to 95,000 distinct CDR3 sequences; only one count was recorded for less than 20% of them. The biggest ten clones account for over 1.2% of the sample.

Sample time point, as interpreted from the label and publication: after trial treatment. The intended sense of this specimen's treatment or condition label: LDRT plus nivolumab, ipilimumab, low-dose cyclophosphamide and aspirin (RACIN trial). The source was PBMCs, collected after low-dose radiotherapy plus immunotherapy. The receptors stem from a male donor with prostate cancer.

This clonotype occurred many times. The chain joins TRBV28 to TRBJ2-3; TRBD1 matches 7 bases. The ends lost 6 bases at V and 6 bases at J; junction bases unmatched: 15. Looked up from germline, CDR1 is MDHEN and CDR2 is SYDVKM. This CDR3 is built from 16 residues. CDR3 sequence (DNA): TGTGCCAGCAGCCTCAGTTTGAGGGGGCGAACGGATACGCAGTATTTT. Translated: CASSLSLRGRTDTQYF.

This clonotype was counted ten times or more. The genes are TRBV13 and TRBJ1-4, with 11 bases aligning to TRBD1. CDR3 length: 15 amino acids. Germline V gene lookup returns CDR1 PRHDT and CDR2 FYEKMQ (reference sequence). Unmatched junction bases numbered 7, after V lost 5 bases and J lost 8 bases. The DNA for the CDR3 is TGTGCCAGCAGCCTGGGACAGGGGGGTAACGAAAAACTGTTTTTT. Its translation: CASSLGQGGNEKLFF.

This clonotype has at least ten counts. This rearrangement joins TRBV28 to TRBJ1-1, with D unclear. The CDR3 consists of 13 residues. V was clipped by 3 bases and J by 7 bases, with 12 bases between them. Per germline, CDR1 MDHEN and CDR2 SYDVKM. This CDR3 reads CASSLWRRGEAFF. DNA for the CDR3: TGTGCCAGCAGTTTGTGGAGAAGAGGTGAAGCTTTCTTT.

This clonotype was observed many times. The chain uses TRBV7-2 and TRBJ2-1; D possibly uses TRBD1 or TRBD2 (5 bases each). Germline CDR1 SGHTA, CDR2 FQGNSA. The CDR3 consists of 13 residues. The germline V and J ends were trimmed by 5 bases and 8 bases, with 13 bases remaining between them. Here the CDR3 DNA reads TGTGCCAGCAGCAGAGGGACCCTTTATGAGCAGTTCTTC. Translating it yields CASSRGTLYEQFF.

Regarding this clonotype: It differs at one base from a far larger clone, so likely a read error. The chain has TRBV6-2 or TRBV6-3 and TRBJ2-7; D gene uncertain. Germline CDR1 reads MNHEY; CDR2 reads SVGEGT. This CDR3 contains 12 residues. V was clipped by 8 bases and J by 7 bases, with 15 bases between them. CDR3 region: CASQVGYNEQYF. As DNA, the CDR3 is TGTGCCAGCCAAGTGGGCTACAATGAGCAGTACTTC.

This clonotype was recorded at least ten times. The CDR3 DNA reads as TGCAGTGCTAGGACTACTAGCGGGAACCAAGAGACCCAGTACTTC. Its protein product is CSARTTSGNQETQYF. The genes are TRBV20-1 and TRBJ2-5; 10 nucleotides match TRBD2. V lost 3 bases and J lost 0; bases outside the gene matches: 4. The CDR3 consists of 15 residues. The germline V gene has CDR1 DFQATT and CDR2 SNEGSKA (reference sequence).

This clonotype was detected ten times or more. CDR3: CASSLSGDPEAFF. In DNA form, the CDR3 reads TGTGCCAGCAGTTTATCGGGGGACCCTGAAGCTTTCTTT. The chain couples TRBV28 to TRBJ1-1, with D possibly TRBD1 on 5 matching bases. The germline V and J ends were trimmed by 1 base and 6 bases, with 9 bases remaining between them. Looked up from germline, CDR1 is MDHEN and CDR2 is SYDVKM. This CDR3 spans 13 amino acids. Complete variable domain (other parts from reference TRBV28 and TRBJ1-1): DVKVTQSSRYLVKRTGEKVFLECVQDMDHENMFWYRQDPGLGLRLIYFSYDVKMKEKGDIPEGYSVSREKKERFSLILESASTNQTSMYLCASSLSGDPEAFFGQGTRLTVV.

This clonotype was counted many times. This chain connects TRBV5-1 to TRBJ2-1; a possible D gene is TRBD2 (5 bases). Germline CDR1 and CDR2: SGHRS and YFSETQ. The CDR3 is 15 amino acids. V lost 1 base, J lost 1 base, and 9 bases lay in between. DNA of the CDR3: TGCGCCAGCAGCTTGACTGGAGGTTCCTACAATGAGCAGTTCTTC. Its protein product is CASSLTGGSYNEQFF.

Ten or more counts support this clonotype. The chain combines TRBV12-2 with TRBJ2-3; the table calls TRBD2, which could not be checked here. TRBV12-2 is deemed a pseudogene. This CDR3 has 14 amino acids. This chain's CDR3 is CASRLARTEATQYF. The CDR3 DNA is TGTGCAAGTCGCTTAGCTCGGACTGAGGCTACGCAGTATTTT.

This clonotype has at least ten counts. V usage is TRBV7-3 and J usage is TRBJ2-1; 8 bases are a match to TRBD2. In germline, CDR1 is SGHTA, CDR2 FQGTGA. The CDR3 covers 15 residues. V shed 0 bases, J shed 8 bases, and the junction held 6 bases outside the gene matches. CDR3 sequence reads: CASSLTSGARHEQFF. The CDR3 nucleotides are TGTGCCAGCAGCTTAACTAGCGGGGCTAGGCATGAGCAGTTCTTC.

For this clonotype: This likely stems from a read error, as it lies one base from a far larger clone. The gene calls are TRBV10-3 and TRBJ2-7, with 8 bases identical to TRBD2. Per the germline V gene, CDR1 is ENHRY and CDR2 is SYGVKD. Germline trimming cut 6 bases from V and 0 bases from J; bases unmatched to any gene: 4. The CDR3 consists of 14 residues. The CDR3 nucleotides are TGTGCCATCAGGGTAGCGGGGAGCTCCTACGAGCAGTACTTC. Protein sequence: CAIRVAGSSYEQYF.

In this sample, this clonotype turned up many times. V and J are TRBV2 and TRBJ2-2, with TRBD2 matching 7 bases. V trimming: 6 bases; J trimming: 1 base; junction bases outside the gene matches: 5. This CDR3 has 15 amino acids. Germline assignment: CDR1 SNHLY and CDR2 FYNNEI. As DNA, the CDR3 is TGTGCCAGCAGGGTGACTAGCTTGAACACCGGGGAGCTGTTTTTT. Translated, it gives CASRVTSLNTGELFF.

At least ten counts were recorded for this clonotype. The rearrangement joins TRBV20-1 to TRBJ2-1; no firm D call. Germline-derived CDR1 and CDR2 are DFQATT and SNEGSKA (reference sequence). Trimming removed 0 bases at V and 10 bases at J, with 16 bases between. This CDR3 is 14 amino acids long. Here the CDR3 reads CSARDQPPFNEQFF. As DNA, the CDR3 is TGCAGTGCTAGAGATCAACCCCCGTTCAACGAGCAGTTCTTC.

This clonotype occurred many times. The chain recombines TRBV28 with TRBJ2-2; no clear D gene. V dropped 1 base and J dropped 0 bases, with 9 bases sitting between them. Per the germline V gene, CDR1 is MDHEN and CDR2 is SYDVKM. This CDR3 spans 16 amino acids. CDR3 amino acids: CASSLSGLANTGELFF. The CDR3 DNA reads TGTGCCAGCAGTTTATCCGGCCTCGCGAACACCGGGGAGCTGTTTTTT.

The chain recombines TRBV28 with TRBJ1-2; 7 nucleotides line up with TRBD1. Trimming removed 5 bases from V and 1 base from J; junction bases left unmatched: 16. This CDR3 region has 18 residues. Germline CDR1 and CDR2: MDHEN and SYDVKM. The CDR3 DNA reads TGTGCCAGCAGTCTGACAGGGTCCGAAGCTAGCTTTAACTATGGCTACACCTTC. It translates to CASSLTGSEASFNYGYTF.

This clonotype came up many times. J is TRBJ2-1 and V is TRBV7-8, with 10 bases fitting TRBD2. Germline-derived CDR1 and CDR2 are SGHVS and FQNEAQ. The trim removed 5 bases at V and 6 bases at J, leaving 10 bases unmatched. This CDR3 is 16 amino acids long. As DNA, the CDR3 is TGTGCCAGCAGCCCCCTGGCTAGCGGGGGTCGCAATGAGCAGTTCTTC. This gives the protein CASSPLASGGRNEQFF.

This clonotype was recorded many times. This chain connects TRBV5-4 to TRBJ1-2, with 8 positions matching TRBD1. J was trimmed by 2 bases and V by 3 bases; bases with no gene match: 15. The CDR3 has 18 residues. Germline V gene lookup returns CDR1 SGHNT and CDR2 YYREEE (reference sequence). This chain's CDR3 is CASSSRDRGAGMNYGYTF. The CDR3 DNA sequence: TGTGCCAGCAGCTCGAGAGACAGGGGCGCGGGAATGAACTATGGCTACACCTTC.

The CDR3 DNA sequence: TGTGCCAGCAGCTTATCTGGCTTTTCCTACGAGCAGTACTTC. This gives the protein CASSLSGFSYEQYF. The chain joins TRBV11-1 to TRBJ2-7; D unclear. The germline V gene encodes CDR1 SGHAT and CDR2 FQDESV (reference sequence). Trimming left V 2 bases short and J 1 base short, with 9 bases between. This CDR3 spans 14 amino acids.

This clonotype has at least ten counts. This chain links TRBV6-5 with TRBJ2-5, with 12 bases lining up with TRBD2. The CDR3 is 15 amino acids. CDR1 and CDR2 (germline): MNHEY, SVGAGI. V lost 5 bases and J lost 5; bases outside the gene matches: 6. DNA of the CDR3: TGTGCCAGCAGTACTGGGACTAGCGGGTTGGAGACCCAGTACTTC. Amino acids: CASSTGTSGLETQYF.

This clonotype was found many times. The genes are TRBV28 and TRBJ2-7; D could derive from TRBD1 or TRBD2 (5 bases each). Germline assignment: CDR1 MDHEN and CDR2 SYDVKM. V was cut by 2 bases and J by 3 bases, with 14 bases left in between. The length of the CDR3 is 15 residues. The CDR3 DNA is TGTGCCAGCAGTTTAGGGACGTCGATTATCTACGAGCAGTACTTC. Protein product: CASSLGTSIIYEQYF.